A selection of T cell receptor beta chains follows, all from one sample in a study of cytomegalovirus exposure and HLA in healthy donors. TCRdb keeps only in-frame clones here, not all; method: immunoSEQ multiplex PCR. Of approximately 140,000 clones listed, about 84% were seen once; the top ten hold approximately 1.1%. The material sequenced was PBMCs. These receptors originate from a boy between 10 and 17 years old in good health and CMV-seronegative. Both conserved end residues are part of each CDR3. D genes are given only for firm matches. Size tells how often a clone was seen (once, few, many) or the class of an expanded clone, and some rows leave it out.

CAWSVQLAGSPDTQYF | TGTGCCTGGAGTGTACAACTAGCGGGTTCCCCAGATACGCAGTATTTT | TRBJ2-3 | TRBD2 | TRBV30 | -
CATSRDGGARTGELFF | TGTGCCACCAGCAGAGATGGGGGGGCGCGGACCGGGGAGCTGTTTTTT | TRBJ2-2 | - | TRBV15 | -
CASRIRWEGPTDTQYF | TGCGCCAGCAGAATCAGGTGGGAGGGCCCTACAGATACGCAGTATTTT | TRBJ2-3 | TRBD2 | TRBV5-1 | once
CASSPSGTGGLRAFF | TGTGCCAGCAGCCCCTCCGGGACAGGGGGATTACGGGCTTTCTTT | TRBJ1-1 | TRBD1 | TRBV5-8 | few
CASSEEWEEEKLFF | TGTGCCAGCAGTGAAGAGTGGGAGGAGGAAAAACTGTTTTTT | TRBJ1-4 | - | TRBV6-1 | -
CASSLTGEEKLFF | TGTGCCAGCAGTTTGACAGGGGAGGAAAAACTGTTTTTT | TRBJ1-4 | TRBD1 | TRBV27 | -
CASSPVGQNFGYTF | TGTGCCAGCAGCCCAGTCGGACAGAACTTTGGCTACACCTTC | TRBJ1-2 | - | TRBV27 | -
CASSLARTGQETQYF | TGTGCCAGCAGCTTAGCGCGGACAGGGCAAGAGACCCAGTACTTC | TRBJ2-5 | TRBD1 | TRBV7-2 | -
CASRHEGAGYF | TGTGCCAGCAGGCACGAAGGAGCGGGGTACTTC | TRBJ2-7 | - | TRBV6-5 | -
CAWSKSAGRLRETQYF | TGTGCCTGGAGTAAATCTGCGGGAAGGCTGAGGGAGACCCAGTACTTC | TRBJ2-5 | - | TRBV30 | -
CASSQVPGMDEKLFF | TGCGCCAGCAGCCAAGTACCAGGGATGGACGAAAAACTGTTTTTT | TRBJ1-4 | - | TRBV4-1 | -
CASSFSRPGQLISGNTIYF | TGTGCCAGCAGTTTTTCCCGTCCGGGACAGCTCATCTCTGGAAACACCATATATTTT | TRBJ1-3 | TRBD1 | TRBV27 | once
CASSYDRASSYEQYF | TGTGCCAGCAGTTACGACAGGGCCAGCTCCTACGAGCAGTACTTC | TRBJ2-7 | TRBD1 | TRBV6-5 | -
CASSLLAGGDDTQYF | TGTGCCAGCAGCTTACTAGCGGGAGGGGACGATACGCAGTATTTT | TRBJ2-3 | TRBD2 | TRBV7-9 | -
CASFISTGTGADTQYF | TGTGCCAGCTTTATCTCAACCGGGACAGGCGCAGATACGCAGTATTTT | TRBJ2-3 | TRBD1 | TRBV5-4 | -
CASSLASTNNNEQFF | TGTGCCAGCAGCTTAGCCTCGACAAACAACAATGAGCAGTTCTTC | TRBJ2-1 | - | TRBV7-2 | -
CAWKQGSSYEQYF | TGTGCCTGGAAACAGGGGAGCTCCTACGAGCAGTACTTC | TRBJ2-7 | TRBD1 | TRBV30 | -
CAWSPLRGNGYTF | TGTGCCTGGAGTCCCCTACGGGGTAATGGCTACACCTTC | TRBJ1-2 | - | TRBV30 | -
CSVVVVNYEQYF | TGCAGCGTCGTCGTTGTAAACTACGAGCAGTACTTC | TRBJ2-7 | - | TRBV29-1 | -
CASSLVNSNQPQHF | TGTGCCAGCAGCTTAGTTAATAGCAATCAGCCCCAGCATTTT | TRBJ1-5 | - | TRBV11-2 | -
CASSPTGGNTEAFF | TGTGCCAGCAGTCCGACAGGGGGCAACACTGAAGCTTTCTTT | TRBJ1-1 | TRBD1 | TRBV27 | -
CASSQGYGNEKLFF | TGCGCCAGCAGCCAAGGGTACGGGAATGAAAAACTGTTTTTT | TRBJ1-4 | - | TRBV4-1 | -
CASSYGPNNSPLHF | TGTGCCAGCAGTTACGGGCCGAATAATTCACCCCTCCACTTT | TRBJ1-6 | - | TRBV6-5 | -
CATSRDPRKDYEQYF | TGTGCCACCAGCAGAGATCCGAGAAAAGACTACGAGCAGTACTTC | TRBJ2-7 | - | TRBV15 | -
CASTTSVASTDTQYF | TGTGCCAGCACCACCTCCGTAGCTAGCACAGATACGCAGTATTTT | TRBJ2-3 | - | TRBV6-5 | once
CAWSGTRGNEQFF | TGTGCCTGGAGTGGTACCAGGGGGAATGAGCAGTTCTTC | TRBJ2-1 | TRBD1 | TRBV30 | -
CAWSMGQGFDAEAFF | TGTGCCTGGAGTATGGGACAGGGCTTCGATGCTGAAGCTTTCTTT | TRBJ1-1 | TRBD1 | TRBV30 | -
CASSQDKSSGANVLTF | TGTGCCAGCAGCCAAGATAAGAGTTCTGGGGCCAACGTCCTGACTTTC | TRBJ2-6 | - | TRBV4-2 | -
CASSFQVNQPQHF | TGTGCCAGCAGCTTCCAGGTCAATCAGCCCCAGCATTTT | TRBJ1-5 | - | TRBV5-6 | -
CASSQTTSGFYEQYF | TGTGCCAGCAGCCAGACGACTAGCGGGTTTTACGAGCAGTACTTC | TRBJ2-7 | TRBD2 | TRBV7-9 | -
CASSVTSGSDEQFF | TGTGCCAGCAGTGTAACTAGCGGGAGCGATGAGCAGTTCTTC | TRBJ2-1 | TRBD2 | TRBV6-5 | few
CAWSDRPDGELFF | TGTGCCTGGAGTGACAGGCCGGACGGGGAGCTGTTTTTT | TRBJ2-2 | - | TRBV30 | -
CASIPRREGTYEQYF | TGTGCCAGCATCCCCCGCCGGGAGGGGACCTACGAGCAGTACTTC | TRBJ2-7 | TRBD2 | TRBV2 | -
CASSLGRDRSYEQYF | TGTGCCAGCAGCTTAGGGAGGGACAGATCCTACGAGCAGTACTTC | TRBJ2-7 | - | TRBV7-8 | -
CSAAPGNEQFF | TGCAGTGCTGCCCCCGGCAATGAGCAGTTCTTC | TRBJ2-1 | - | TRBV20-1 | -
CASSLRGGDNEQFF | TGTGCCAGCAGCTTAAGGGGGGGGGACAATGAGCAGTTCTTC | TRBJ2-1 | - | TRBV13 | -
CASSAGIQNTEAFF | TGTGCCAGCTCAGCAGGAATCCAGAACACTGAAGCTTTCTTT | TRBJ1-1 | - | TRBV18 | -
CASSEWGGPEALCVQFF | TGCGCCAGCAGTGAGTGGGGGGGACCGGAGGCCCTCTGCGTGCAGTTCTTC | TRBJ2-1 | TRBD2 | TRBV10-1 | -
CASTRGRPSYNEQFF | TGTGCCAGCACACGCGGGAGGCCCTCCTACAATGAGCAGTTCTTC | TRBJ2-1 | TRBD2 | TRBV6-5 | -
CASSAWRVAGGYNEQFF | TGTGCCAGTAGTGCCTGGCGCGTAGCGGGAGGCTACAATGAGCAGTTCTTC | TRBJ2-1 | TRBD2 | TRBV19 | -
CASSPGLDGRNEQFF | TGTGCCAGCAGTCCGGGACTAGACGGCCGCAATGAGCAGTTCTTC | TRBJ2-1 | TRBD2 | TRBV27 | -